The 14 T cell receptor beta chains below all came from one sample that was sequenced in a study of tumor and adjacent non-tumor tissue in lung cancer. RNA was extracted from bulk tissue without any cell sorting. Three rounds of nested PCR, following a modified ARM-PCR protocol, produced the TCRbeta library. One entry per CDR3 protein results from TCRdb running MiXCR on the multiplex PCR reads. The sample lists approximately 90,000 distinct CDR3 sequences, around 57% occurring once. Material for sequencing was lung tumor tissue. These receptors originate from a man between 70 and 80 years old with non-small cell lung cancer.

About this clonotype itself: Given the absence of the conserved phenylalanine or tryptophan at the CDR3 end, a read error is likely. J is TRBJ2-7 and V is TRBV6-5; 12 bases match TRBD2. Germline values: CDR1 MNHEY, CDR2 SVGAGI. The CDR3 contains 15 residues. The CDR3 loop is CASRILAGGSYEQYL. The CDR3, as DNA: TGTGCCAGCAGAATACTAGCGGGAGGTTCCTATGAGCAGTACCTC.

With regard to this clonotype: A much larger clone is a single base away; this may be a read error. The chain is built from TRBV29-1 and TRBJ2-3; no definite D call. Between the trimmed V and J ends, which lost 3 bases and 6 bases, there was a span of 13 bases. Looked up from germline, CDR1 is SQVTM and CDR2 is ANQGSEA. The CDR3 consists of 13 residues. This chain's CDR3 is CSVDASAQDTQYF. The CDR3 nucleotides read TGCAGCGTTGATGCGTCCGCGCAGGATACGCAGTATTTT.

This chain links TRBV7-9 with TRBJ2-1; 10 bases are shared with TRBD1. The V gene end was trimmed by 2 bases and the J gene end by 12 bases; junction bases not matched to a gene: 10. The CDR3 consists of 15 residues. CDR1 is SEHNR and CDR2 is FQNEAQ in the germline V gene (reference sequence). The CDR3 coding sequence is TGTGCCAGCAGCTTAACCTCGGGACAGGGGAGAGGGCAGTTCTTC. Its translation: CASSLTSGQGRGQFF.

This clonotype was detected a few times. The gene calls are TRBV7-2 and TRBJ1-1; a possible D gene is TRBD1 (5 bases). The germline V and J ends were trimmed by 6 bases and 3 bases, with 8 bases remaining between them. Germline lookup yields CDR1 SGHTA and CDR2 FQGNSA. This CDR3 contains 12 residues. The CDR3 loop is CASSQGDTEAFF. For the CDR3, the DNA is TGTGCCAGCAGTCAGGGTGACACTGAAGCTTTCTTT.

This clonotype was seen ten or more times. Here the CDR3 reads CASRGLAGAYKYNEQFF. The CDR3 DNA follows: TGTGCCAGCAGGGGACTAGCGGGGGCCTATAAGTACAATGAGCAGTTCTTC. The chain couples TRBV6-1 to TRBJ2-1; TRBD2 matches at 14 bases. V shed 6 bases, J shed 4 bases, and the junction held 8 bases outside the gene matches. The CDR3 runs to 17 residues. Germline CDR1 reads MNHNS; CDR2 reads SASEGT.

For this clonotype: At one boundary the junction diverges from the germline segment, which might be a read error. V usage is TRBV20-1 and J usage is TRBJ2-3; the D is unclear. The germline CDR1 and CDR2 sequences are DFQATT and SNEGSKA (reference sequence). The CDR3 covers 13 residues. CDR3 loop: CSAIPTPKDTEYF. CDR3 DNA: TGCAGTGCTATCCCAACCCCCAAAGATACGGAGTATTTT.

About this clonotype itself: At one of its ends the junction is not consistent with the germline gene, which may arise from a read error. The chain's CDR3 is CVSRDHNEQFF. The CDR3 DNA sequence: TGTGTCAGCAGGGACCATAATGAGCAGTTCTTC. The J gene is TRBJ2-1, the V gene TRBV28; the D gene could be TRBD1 or TRBD2 (5 bases each). The CDR3 sequence is 11 residues long. Germline V lookup: CDR1 MDHEN, CDR2 SYDVKM.

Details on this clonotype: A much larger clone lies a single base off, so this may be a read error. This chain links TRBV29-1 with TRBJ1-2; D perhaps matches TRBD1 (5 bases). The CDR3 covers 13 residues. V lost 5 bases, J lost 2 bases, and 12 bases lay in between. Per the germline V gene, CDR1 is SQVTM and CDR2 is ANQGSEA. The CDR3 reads CSVFSGGNYGYTF. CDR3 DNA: TGCAGCGTTTTCAGTGGGGGAAACTATGGCTACACCTTC.

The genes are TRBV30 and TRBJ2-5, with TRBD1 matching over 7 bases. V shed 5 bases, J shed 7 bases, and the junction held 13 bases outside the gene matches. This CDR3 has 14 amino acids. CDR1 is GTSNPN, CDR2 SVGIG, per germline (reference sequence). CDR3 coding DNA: TGTGCCTGGGGGGAACAGGGGATCTGGTCGACCCAGTACTTC. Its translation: CAWGEQGIWSTQYF.

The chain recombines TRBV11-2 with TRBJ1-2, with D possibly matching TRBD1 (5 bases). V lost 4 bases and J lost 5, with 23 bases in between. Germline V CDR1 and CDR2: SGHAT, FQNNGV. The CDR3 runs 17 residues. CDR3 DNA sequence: TGTGCCAGCAGCTCCTACTCGACAGAACTGGACGGGTATGGCTACACCTTC. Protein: CASSSYSTELDGYGYTF.

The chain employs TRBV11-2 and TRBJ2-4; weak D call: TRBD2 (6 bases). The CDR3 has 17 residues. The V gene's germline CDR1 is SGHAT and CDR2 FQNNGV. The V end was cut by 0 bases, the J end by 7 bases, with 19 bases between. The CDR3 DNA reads TGTGCCAGCAGCTTAGACTCGCGGGGAGTTGATTGGAACATTCAGTACTTC. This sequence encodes CASSLDSRGVDWNIQYF.

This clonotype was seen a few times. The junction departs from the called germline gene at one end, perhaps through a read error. CDR3 amino acids: CASSQGTSGARRSNFQYF. CDR3 in DNA: TGCGCCAGCAGCCAGGGGACTAGCGGGGCCAGGCGTTCAAACTTTCAGTACTTC. V is TRBV11-2 and J is TRBJ2-4; TRBD2 matches 13 bases. The CDR3 covers 18 residues. Germline CDR1 is SGHAT and CDR2 is FQNNGV. Supplemented by reference TRBV11-2 and TRBJ2-4, the full variable domain reads EAGVAQSPRYKIIEKRQSVAFWCNPISGHATLYWYQQILGQGPKLLIQFQNNGVVDDSQLPKDRFSAERLKGVDSTLKIQPAKLEDSAVYLCASSQGTSGARRSNFQYFGAGTRLSVL.

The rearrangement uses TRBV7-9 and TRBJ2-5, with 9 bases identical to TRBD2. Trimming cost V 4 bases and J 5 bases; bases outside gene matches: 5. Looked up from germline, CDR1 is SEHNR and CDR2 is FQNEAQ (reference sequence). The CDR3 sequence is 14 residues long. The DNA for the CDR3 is TGTGCCAGCAGCTCAGCTAGCGGGGCTGAGACCCAGTACTTC. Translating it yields CASSSASGAETQYF.

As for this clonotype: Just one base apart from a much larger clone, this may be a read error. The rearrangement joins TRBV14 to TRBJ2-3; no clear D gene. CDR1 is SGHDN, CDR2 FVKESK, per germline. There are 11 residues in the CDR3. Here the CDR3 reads CANSRADTQYF. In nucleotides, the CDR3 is TGTGCCAACAGCCGGGCAGATACGCAGTATTTT.